Ten or more counts support the clone carrying this T cell receptor (beta chain). Its matching antigen is unknown. The entry originates in a study of read filtering for tumor transcriptome and immune sequencing. General observations from the study: Compared with RNA-seq, IR-seq gave much higher clonotype depth and reliability.

The ends were cut back, 0 bases at V and 4 bases at J, with 16 bases in the middle. The CDR3 covers 15 residues. Germline V gene sequence: CDR1 DFQATT, CDR2 SNEGSKA (reference sequence). Molecular barcoded adaptors covering alpha/delta and beta/gamma chains were used on around 370 ng RNA. Via MiXCR, TCRdb re-called the reads, giving one row per CDR3 protein. The table shows 39,000 or so distinct CDR3 sequences, with 13% occurring only once. This chain links TRBV20-1 with TRBJ2-7; D might be TRBD1 (6 bases). The sequence was obtained from a donor older than 35 with multiple myeloma. Sequencing was performed on a population of CD138-negative cells sorted from bone marrow. The CDR3 loop reads CSAREGHPRNYEQYF. CDR3 sequence (DNA): TGCAGTGCTAGAGAGGGACACCCCCGAAATTACGAGCAGTACTTC.